This paragraph reports one TCR beta chain. Its specificity is not known. Repertoires were generated with immunoSEQ multiplex PCR, while TCRdb's copy carries only in-frame clones and drops some. The sample has some 200,000 clones, approximately 61% seen once. The sample is drawn from a study of shared clonotypes between healthy human individuals. Regarding the study as a whole: On the whole, naive subsets had larger estimated richness than memory subsets had. The naive CD4 repertoires of several donors were compared, and around 4.7% of clonotypes were shared. In contrast to clonotypes shared by all four donors, non-shared clonotypes had lower generation probabilities.

Per germline, CDR1 MNHNS and CDR2 SASEGT. The CDR3 sequence is 14 residues long. The germline V and J ends were trimmed by 2 bases and 0 bases, with 7 bases remaining between them. The sample comprised memory CD4+ T cells sorted from blood. Subset described: CD45RA-negative fraction. The genes are TRBV6-1 and TRBJ1-1, with D unresolved. This clonotype was obtained from a man under 40 in good health. DNA for the CDR3: TGTGCCAGCAGTGAACCAGGCCTGAACACTGAAGCTTTCTTT. This encodes CASSEPGLNTEAFF.